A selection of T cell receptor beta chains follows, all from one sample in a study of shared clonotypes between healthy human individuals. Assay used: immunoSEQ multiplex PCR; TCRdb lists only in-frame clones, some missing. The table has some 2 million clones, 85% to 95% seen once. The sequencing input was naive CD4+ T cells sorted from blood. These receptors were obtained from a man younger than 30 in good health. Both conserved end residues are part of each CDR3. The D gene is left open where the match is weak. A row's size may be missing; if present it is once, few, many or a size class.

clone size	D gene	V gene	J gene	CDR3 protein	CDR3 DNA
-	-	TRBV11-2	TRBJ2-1	CASSFGGYEQFF	TGTGCCAGCAGTTTTGGAGGGTATGAGCAGTTCTTC
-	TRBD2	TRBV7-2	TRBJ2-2	CASRLAGTAGELFF	TGTGCCAGCAGGTTAGCGGGAACGGCCGGGGAGCTGTTTTTT
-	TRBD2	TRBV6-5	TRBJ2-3	CASRTSGSDTQYF	TGTGCCAGCAGGACTAGCGGGAGTGATACGCAGTATTTT
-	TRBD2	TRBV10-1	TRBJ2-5	CASTQRGVRETQYF	TGCGCCAGCACCCAGCGGGGGGTTCGGGAGACCCAGTACTTC
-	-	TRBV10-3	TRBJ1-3	CAISVGGSGNTIYF	TGTGCCATCAGTGTCGGGGGTTCTGGAAACACCATATATTTT
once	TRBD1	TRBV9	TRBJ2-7	CASSKAPGQGSYEQYF	TGTGCCAGCAGCAAAGCCCCGGGACAGGGGTCCTACGAGCAGTACTTC
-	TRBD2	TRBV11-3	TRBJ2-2	CASSPTSGTRELFF	TGTGCCAGCAGCCCGACTAGCGGGACAAGGGAGCTGTTTTTT
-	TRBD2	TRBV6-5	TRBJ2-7	CASSYRAGGHEQYF	TGTGCCAGCAGTTACAGGGCGGGGGGCCACGAGCAGTACTTC
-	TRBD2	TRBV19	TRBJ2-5	CASSSSGGQETQYF	TGTGCCAGTAGTAGTAGCGGGGGGCAAGAGACCCAGTACTTC
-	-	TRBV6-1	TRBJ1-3	CASSMEAGNTIYF	TGTGCCAGCAGTATGGAAGCTGGAAACACCATATATTTT
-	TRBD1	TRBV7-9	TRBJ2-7	CASSPSGTGVQAPQYF	TGTGCCAGCAGCCCGAGTGGGACAGGGGTTCAGGCGCCGCAGTACTTC
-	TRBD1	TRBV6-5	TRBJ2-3	CASSYASSRGQDTQYF	TGTGCCAGCAGTTACGCCTCTTCCAGGGGGCAAGATACGCAGTATTTT
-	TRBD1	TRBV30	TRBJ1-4	CAWSRGTATNEKLFF	TGTGCCTGGAGTCGAGGGACAGCAACTAATGAAAAACTGTTTTTT
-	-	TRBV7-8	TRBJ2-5	CASSLAQGLGETQYF	TGTGCCAGCAGCTTAGCGCAGGGGCTCGGGGAGACCCAGTACTTC
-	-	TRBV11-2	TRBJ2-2	CASSLEVGRAGELFF	TGTGCCAGCAGCTTAGAGGTCGGCAGGGCCGGGGAGCTGTTTTTT
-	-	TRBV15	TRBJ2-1	CATSRDPYNEQFF	TGTGCCACCAGCAGAGATCCCTACAATGAGCAGTTCTTC
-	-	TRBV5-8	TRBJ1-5	CASSLEGVGNQPQHF	TGTGCCAGCAGCTTGGAAGGGGTTGGCAATCAGCCCCAGCATTTT
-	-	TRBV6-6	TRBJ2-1	CASSSTSSNEQFF	TGTGCCAGCAGTTCCACTAGTTCCAATGAGCAGTTCTTC
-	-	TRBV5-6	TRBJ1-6	CASSLGQEYNSPLHF	TGTGCCAGCAGCTTGGGACAGGAGTATAATTCACCCCTCCACTTT
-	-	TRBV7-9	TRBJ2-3	CASSLGEVRTDTQYF	TGTGCCAGCAGCTTAGGGGAGGTGAGGACAGATACGCAGTATTTT
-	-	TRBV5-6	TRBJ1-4	CASSFLDRNNEKLFF	TGTGCCAGCAGCTTCCTCGACAGGAATAATGAAAAACTGTTTTTT
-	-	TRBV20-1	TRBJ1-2	CSAADVYGYTF	TGCAGTGCCGCCGACGTGTATGGCTACACCTTC
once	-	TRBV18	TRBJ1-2	CASSPPIVVGGINYGYTF	TGTGCCAGCTCACCACCGATCGTGGTTGGCGGGATTAACTATGGCTACACCTTC
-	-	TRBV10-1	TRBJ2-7	CASSEGGAYEQYF	TGCGCCAGCAGTGAGGGGGGAGCCTACGAGCAGTACTTC
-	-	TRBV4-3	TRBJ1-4	CASSPTQGGGPLGEKLFF	TGCGCCAGCAGCCCAACACAGGGAGGTGGGCCGCTTGGGGAAAAACTGTTTTTT
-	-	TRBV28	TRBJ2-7	CATTDRYEQYF	TGTGCCACCACGGACCGCTACGAGCAGTACTTC
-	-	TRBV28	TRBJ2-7	CASSFFRRYEQYF	TGTGCCAGCAGTTTTTTCAGGCGCTACGAGCAGTACTTC
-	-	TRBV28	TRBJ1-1	CASSPFPTGGEAFF	TGTGCCAGCAGTCCGTTCCCCACGGGGGGTGAAGCTTTCTTT
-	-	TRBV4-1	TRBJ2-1	CASSQDLGLSVPYNEQFF	TGCGCCAGCAGCCAAGATCTAGGCTTGTCTGTGCCCTACAATGAGCAGTTCTTC
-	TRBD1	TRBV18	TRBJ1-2	CASSKKGQLDGYTF	TGTGCCAGCTCGAAAAAGGGACAGTTGGATGGCTACACCTTC
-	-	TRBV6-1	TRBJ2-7	CASSEGRYEQYF	TGTGCCAGCAGTGAAGGGCGCTACGAGCAGTACTTC
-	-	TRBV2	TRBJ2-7	CASSRGSEQYF	TGTGCCAGCAGCAGGGGCTCCGAGCAGTACTTC
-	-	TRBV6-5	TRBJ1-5	CASSYRESQPQHF	TGTGCCAGCAGTTACAGGGAAAGTCAGCCCCAGCATTTT
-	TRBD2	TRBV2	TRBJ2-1	CASSREGRASYNEQFF	TGTGCCAGCAGCCGGGAGGGGCGGGCTTCCTACAATGAGCAGTTCTTC
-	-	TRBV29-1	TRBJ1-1	CSVEQPVNMNTEAFF	TGCAGCGTTGAGCAGCCCGTAAACATGAACACTGAAGCTTTCTTT
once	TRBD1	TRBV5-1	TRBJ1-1	CASSITGTGGHTEAFF	TGCGCCAGCAGCATCACCGGGACAGGGGGCCACACTGAAGCTTTCTTT
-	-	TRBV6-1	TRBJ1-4	CASSEQPPTSTNEKLFF	TGTGCCAGCAGTGAACAGCCACCAACCTCAACTAATGAAAAACTGTTTTTT